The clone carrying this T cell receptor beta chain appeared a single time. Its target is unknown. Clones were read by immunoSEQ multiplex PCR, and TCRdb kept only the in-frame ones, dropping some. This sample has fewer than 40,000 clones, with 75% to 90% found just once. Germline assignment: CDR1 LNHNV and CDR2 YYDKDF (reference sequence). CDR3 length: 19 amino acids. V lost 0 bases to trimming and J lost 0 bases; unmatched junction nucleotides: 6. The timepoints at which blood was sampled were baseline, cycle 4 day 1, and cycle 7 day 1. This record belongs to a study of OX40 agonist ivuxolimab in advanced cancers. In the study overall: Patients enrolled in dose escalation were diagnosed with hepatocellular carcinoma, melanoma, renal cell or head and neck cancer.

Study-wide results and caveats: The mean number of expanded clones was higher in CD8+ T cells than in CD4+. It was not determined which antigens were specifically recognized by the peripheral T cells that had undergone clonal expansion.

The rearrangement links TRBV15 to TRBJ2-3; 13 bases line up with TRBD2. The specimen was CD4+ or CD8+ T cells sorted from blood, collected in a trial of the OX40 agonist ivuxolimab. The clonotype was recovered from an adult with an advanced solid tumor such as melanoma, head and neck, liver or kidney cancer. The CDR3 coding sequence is TGTGCCACCAGCAGAGACGGACTAGCGGGAGCCCTTAGCACAGATACGCAGTATTTT. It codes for CATSRDGLAGALSTDTQYF.